This T cell receptor beta chain emerged from a study of lung T cells in sarcoidosis with Löfgren's syndrome. Findings and caveats of the study: TRAV12-1 preferentially paired with TRBV2, with homologous CDR3s. The most expanded V genes in Löfgren's patients were reportedly TRAV12-1 and TRBV2.

Regarding this clonotype: Its antigen remains unidentified.

After removal of 11 bases from V and 2 bases from J, the junction contained 17 bases not matched to a gene. Germline assignment: CDR1 SGHAT and CDR2 FQNNGV. This CDR3 is 17 amino acids long. TCRdb independently ran MiXCR on the reads; one entry per CDR3 protein. The sample yields just under 20,000 distinct CDR3 sequences, less than 25% seen once. The rearrangement links TRBV11-2 to TRBJ2-3; TRBD2 matches 9 bases. This TCR came from a human donor with sarcoidosis (Löfgren's syndrome or another form), or a control subject (not recorded which). The material sequenced was CD4+ T cells from PBMCs. CDR3 DNA: TGTGCCTCCCACCTGGGGCTCGGCGGGGGGGACACAGATACGCAGTATTTT. As protein: CASHLGLGGGDTDTQYF.